This T cell receptor beta chain is from a study of T cell changes during pregnancy in multiple sclerosis. V lost 2 bases to trimming and J lost 3 bases, with 5 bases between them. This CDR3 is 12 amino acids long. CDR1 is SEHNR, CDR2 FQNEAQ, per germline (reference sequence). Worth noting for this clone: Other DNA sequences in this specimen translate into the identical CDR3.

TCRdb's table, derived via immunoSEQ multiplex PCR, lists solely in-frame clones and lacks some. The repertoire holds about 98,000 clones, with just over 90% as singletons. This receptor was obtained from a female donor in good health, enrolled as a control in a pregnancy study. The chain has TRBV7-9 and TRBJ2-7, with D perhaps TRBD2 (5 bases). Sequences were derived from peripheral blood, sampled after pregnancy. The CDR3 protein is CASSLTSYEQYF. The CDR3, as DNA: TGTGCCAGCAGCTTAACTAGCTACGAGCAGTACTTC.